This TCR beta chain was observed in a study of T cell changes during pregnancy in multiple sclerosis. The CDR3 extends over 18 amino acids. The germline gives CDR1 MDHEN, CDR2 SYDVKM. Trimming took 2 bases from V and 2 from J; bases not matched to a gene: 9. Clones were read by immunoSEQ multiplex PCR, and TCRdb kept only the in-frame ones, dropping some. The sample includes over 60,000 clones, about nine tenths of them seen just once. Sample: peripheral blood, taken in the third trimester of pregnancy. The clonotype was recovered from a female donor in good health, enrolled as a control in a pregnancy study. The genes are TRBV28 and TRBJ2-7, with 13 bases matching TRBD2. The CDR3 region has the DNA TGTGCCAGCAGTTTACCTCTGACTAGCGGGAGGATCCCCTACGAGCAGTACTTC. Encoded protein: CASSLPLTSGRIPYEQYF.